This is a list of T cell receptor beta chains from one sample in a study of shared clonotypes between healthy human individuals. Data came from immunoSEQ multiplex PCR; TCRdb stores just in-frame clones and leaves some out. The sample consists of some 1,900,000 clones, roughly 95% of them appearing once. The sequencing input was naive CD8+ T cells sorted from blood. These receptors all stem from a man in his late teens or twenties in good health. Both conserved end residues are part of each CDR3. Fields, in order: J gene, D gene, V gene, clone size, CDR3 DNA, CDR3 protein. The D gene is left open where the match is weak. Rows may omit the clone size; those that give it use once, few, many or a size class.

>TRBJ2-3|TRBD2|TRBV27|.
TGTGCCAGCAAGGGCGGGAGGCCTTTCACAGATACGCAGTATTTT
CASKGGRPFTDTQYF
>TRBJ2-7|.|TRBV10-3|.
TGTGCCATCAGATCCGACTCCTATCCGGGAGAGCAGTACTTC
CAIRSDSYPGEQYF
>TRBJ2-3|TRBD1|TRBV10-1|.
TGCGCCAGCAGTGAGGCCCGAGACAGGGGGCATACGCAGTATTTT
CASSEARDRGHTQYF
>TRBJ2-7|.|TRBV4-1|.
TGCGCCAGCAGTACGGGGCAGGGGTACGAGCAGTACTTC
CASSTGQGYEQYF
>TRBJ1-5|.|TRBV6-5|.
TGTGCCAGCAGTCCCCAAGGAACCCCCTATCAGCCCCAGCATTTT
CASSPQGTPYQPQHF
>TRBJ1-1|.|TRBV6-5|.
TGTGCCAGCAGTGCATCACCGACAGTGTACACTGAAGCTTTCTTT
CASSASPTVYTEAFF
>TRBJ1-2|.|TRBV10-3|.
TGTGCCATCAGTGAGTCGAGTCAGGGACCGTATGGCTACACCTTC
CAISESSQGPYGYTF
>TRBJ1-4|TRBD1|TRBV18|.
TGTGCCAGCTCACCATGGACAGGGGGTAATGAAAAACTGTTTTTT
CASSPWTGGNEKLFF
>TRBJ2-2|TRBD2|TRBV27|.
TGTGCCAGCAGCATCACCGGGACTAGCGGTCCCGGGGAGCTGTTTTTT
CASSITGTSGPGELFF
>TRBJ1-2|.|TRBV6-5|once
TGTGCCAGCAGTTACTCGGGGGGCGGAGGCTACACCTTC
CASSYSGGGGYTF
>TRBJ2-7|TRBD1|TRBV27|.
TGTGCCAGCAGTCCTCTGGACAGGGTCTTAGGCGAGCAGTACTTC
CASSPLDRVLGEQYF
>TRBJ1-3|.|TRBV28|.
TGTGCCAGCAGTTTATCCCGGGAGGGGTCTGGAAACACCATATATTTT
CASSLSREGSGNTIYF
>TRBJ2-7|TRBD1|TRBV5-4|once
TGTGCCAGCAGCTTTACAGGGGGCCTTTCATCATACGAGCAGTACTTC
CASSFTGGLSSYEQYF
>TRBJ1-4|.|TRBV27|.
TGTGCCAGCAGCCTCCAGGGTTCTAATGAAAAACTGTTTTTT
CASSLQGSNEKLFF
>TRBJ2-1|.|TRBV11-2|.
TGTGCCAGCAGCTTAGCTTTCGGGACGGACGGCACCTACAATGAGCAGTTCTTC
CASSLAFGTDGTYNEQFF
>TRBJ1-2|.|TRBV7-6|.
TGTGCCAGCAGCCCCACGGTTCTAGGAGACGGCTACACCTTC
CASSPTVLGDGYTF
>TRBJ2-1|.|TRBV11-2|.
TGTGCCAGCAGCTTCGGGGGATACAATGAGCAGTTCTTC
CASSFGGYNEQFF
>TRBJ2-7|.|TRBV29-1|.
TGCAGCGTTGTGGGGGGCCACGAGCAGTACTTC
CSVVGGHEQYF
>TRBJ2-2|.|TRBV9|.
TGTGCCAGCAGCGTTAAGGTGGGGGAGCTGTTTTTT
CASSVKVGELFF
>TRBJ2-3|.|TRBV27|.
TGTGCCACCGGAGGCCCAGATACGCAGTATTTT
CATGGPDTQYF
>TRBJ1-1|.|TRBV30|.
TGTGCCTGGAGGTTGGACAGCCTCGGGTGGACTGAAGCTTTCTTT
CAWRLDSLGWTEAFF
>TRBJ2-3|.|TRBV9|.
TGTGCCAGCAGCGACCACCCAATGGAATCTAGCACAGATACGCAGTATTTT
CASSDHPMESSTDTQYF
>TRBJ1-1|.|TRBV9|.
TGTGCCAGCACCCCCGAAGGAGAAACGAACACTGAAGCTTTCTTT
CASTPEGETNTEAFF
>TRBJ2-7|.|TRBV25-1|.
TGTGCCAGCAGTCCCCGGTGGGCAGGGAGAAGCTCCTACGAGCAGTACTTC
CASSPRWAGRSSYEQYF
>TRBJ1-2|.|TRBV19|.
TGTGCCAGTTTTCAGGGCGACTATGGCTACACCTTC
CASFQGDYGYTF
>TRBJ2-1|TRBD1|TRBV11-2|.
TGTGCCAGCAGCTGGGACAGGAACACCTACAATGAGCAGTTCTTC
CASSWDRNTYNEQFF
>TRBJ2-3|TRBD2|TRBV10-1|.
TGCGCCAGCAGTGAGTCGCCTAGCGGAACAGATACGCAGTATTTT
CASSESPSGTDTQYF
>TRBJ1-2|.|TRBV4-3|.
TGCGCCAGCAGCCAAGATCCCGGGAATTCTAACTATGGCTACACCTTC
CASSQDPGNSNYGYTF
>TRBJ1-5|.|TRBV5-6|.
TGTGCCAGCAGCTTGGGGTCCGATCAGCCCCAGCATTTT
CASSLGSDQPQHF
>TRBJ2-7|TRBD1|TRBV2|.
TGTGCCAGCAGTGAAGCGATCGCCAGGGGGTCCACGTTTGACGAGCAGTACTTC
CASSEAIARGSTFDEQYF
>TRBJ1-1|.|TRBV29-1|.
TGCAGCGTTCTGACACCGAACACTGAAGCTTTCTTT
CSVLTPNTEAFF
>TRBJ2-7|.|TRBV6-5|.
TGTGCCAGCAGGAAACAATGGACAGACTCCTACGAGCAGTACTTC
CASRKQWTDSYEQYF
>TRBJ2-7|.|TRBV4-1|.
TGCGCCAGCAGCCAAGACAATGGTTACGAGCAGTACTTC
CASSQDNGYEQYF
>TRBJ1-1|.|TRBV7-2|.
TGTGCCAGCAGCCCCTCAGGGCCGAACACTGAAGCTTTCTTT
CASSPSGPNTEAFF
>TRBJ2-7|.|TRBV29-1|.
TGCAGCGTTGAAGTCTTGCGGGGGCTGGCCTACGAGCAGTACTTC
CSVEVLRGLAYEQYF
>TRBJ2-3|.|TRBV5-1|.
TGCGCCAGCAGCATTATGGGGGGCCGGGCAGATACGCAGTATTTT
CASSIMGGRADTQYF
>TRBJ1-1|TRBD1|TRBV27|.
TGTGCCAGCAGTTTAAGGCCGGGACAGGGGAACTTTGAAGCTTTCTTT
CASSLRPGQGNFEAFF
>TRBJ2-7|.|TRBV4-1|.
TGCGCCAGCAGCCCGATAACAGGGACCTACGAGCAGTACTTC
CASSPITGTYEQYF
>TRBJ1-6|.|TRBV7-2|.
TGTGCCAGCAGCCCTTACCGGGACCCCCGGGATTCACCCCTCCACTTT
CASSPYRDPRDSPLHF
>TRBJ2-3|.|TRBV6-1|.
TGTGCCAGCAGTGAATTGTCCGATACGCAGTATTTT
CASSELSDTQYF
>TRBJ2-3|.|TRBV11-2|.
TGTGCCAGCAGCTCTGGGACCGGGACATCCCCCGGCACAGATACGCAGTATTTT
CASSSGTGTSPGTDTQYF
>TRBJ2-6|.|TRBV30|.
TGTGCCTGGGGGCAGTCTGGGGCCAACGTCCTGACTTTC
CAWGQSGANVLTF
>TRBJ2-7|.|TRBV19|.
TGTGCCAGTAAAGGCCAAGACTCATACGAGCAGTACTTC
CASKGQDSYEQYF
>TRBJ2-3|TRBD2|TRBV9|.
TGTGCCAGCAGCGTAGGGACTAGCGGGGGGGGCACAGATACGCAGTATTTT
CASSVGTSGGGTDTQYF
>TRBJ2-7|.|TRBV5-6|.
TGTGCCAGCAGCTTGGCGAAAGGCGAGCAGTACTTC
CASSLAKGEQYF
>TRBJ2-2|.|TRBV28|.
TGTGCCAGCAGTTTGTTGGGGACCGGGGAGCTGTTTTTT
CASSLLGTGELFF
>TRBJ2-7|TRBD2|TRBV4-1|.
TGCGCCAGCAGCCAATGGGGGCGGGAGGGCTACGAGCAGTACTTC
CASSQWGREGYEQYF
>TRBJ2-2|TRBD1|TRBV10-1|once
TGCGCCAGCAGTGAGTCTGGACAGGGGATGAACGGGGAGCTGTTTTTT
CASSESGQGMNGELFF
>TRBJ1-1|TRBD1|TRBV7-8|.
TGTGCCAGCAGCTTAGGGACAGGGACTGAAGCTTTCTTT
CASSLGTGTEAFF
>TRBJ2-7|.|TRBV27|.
TGTGCCAGCAGTGGGCAGGCAGCCCTTATGAGCTCCTACGAGCAGTACTTC
CASSGQAALMSSYEQYF
>TRBJ2-1|TRBD2|TRBV9|.
TGTGCCAGCAGCCTTGGGGCGGGAGCGTATGATGAGCAGTTCTTC
CASSLGAGAYDEQFF
>TRBJ2-7|TRBD2|TRBV7-2|.
TGTGCCAGCAGCTTGGGGACTAGCGCATACTACGAGCAGTACTTC
CASSLGTSAYYEQYF
>TRBJ2-5|.|TRBV15|.
TGTGCCACCAGCCGAGGGCGTTCAGAGACCCAGTACTTC
CATSRGRSETQYF
>TRBJ2-7|.|TRBV28|.
TGTGCCAGCAGGGGTCGGAGCTCCTACGAGCAGTACTTC
CASRGRSSYEQYF
>TRBJ2-7|.|TRBV19|.
TGTGCCAGTAGTATAGGTTCAGGGAGCTACGAGCAGTACTTC
CASSIGSGSYEQYF